Shown below are 8 T cell receptor beta chains from a single sample sequenced in a study of blood T cell repertoires in COVID-19. The method was immunoSEQ multiplex PCR; TCRdb's version includes in-frame clones alone and lacks a portion of them. Of 350,000 to 450,000 clones in the sample, about 86% were seen once. Sequenced: peripheral blood. The receptors were sampled from a woman in her fifties or sixties with COVID-19, enrolled during active disease.

This clone was recorded a few times. The chain has TRBV5-6 and TRBJ1-2, with D uncertain. Germline loops: CDR1 SGHDT, CDR2 YYEEEE. V shed 2 bases and J shed 2 bases, with 13 bases lying between them. The CDR3 is 15 amino acids. CDR3 region: CASSFQRRPNYGYTF. The DNA for the CDR3 is TGTGCCAGCAGCTTCCAAAGGAGACCGAACTATGGCTACACCTTC.

The chain has TRBV15 and TRBJ2-7, with 9 bases that match TRBD1. CDR3 length: 15 amino acids. V gave up 3 bases and J gave up 0 bases; unmatched junction bases: 3. Germline assignment: CDR1 LNHNV and CDR2 YYDKDF (reference sequence). The chain's CDR3 is CATSRTGGISYEQYF. In DNA, the CDR3 is TGTGCCACCAGCAGGACAGGGGGAATCTCCTACGAGCAGTACTTC.

This clone was recorded only once. The chain carries TRBV11-2 and TRBJ2-1; 8 bases match TRBD2. Germline V gives CDR1 SGHAT, CDR2 FQNNGV. V shed 0 bases, J shed 3 bases, and the junction held 4 bases outside the gene matches. The CDR3 has 16 residues. The CDR3 region has the DNA TGTGCCAGCAGCTTAGAGTCGGGGGGGCACTACAATGAGCAGTTCTTC. Protein product: CASSLESGGHYNEQFF.

The chain's CDR3 is CASSTRGPTNTGELFF. The DNA of the CDR3 is TGTGCCAGCAGCACGCGGGGTCCCACGAACACCGGGGAGCTGTTTTTT. The V and J genes are TRBV7-3 and TRBJ2-2; a possible D gene is TRBD2 (6 bases). Germline CDR1 is SGHTA and CDR2 is FQGTGA. Trimming shortened V by 5 bases and J by 0 bases, and 13 bases separated the two germline ends. The CDR3 is 16 residues long.

The chain links TRBV5-6 to TRBJ2-7; D might be TRBD1 (6 bases). The CDR3 loop spans 13 amino acids. The V end lost 3 bases, the J end lost 11 bases, and 18 bases lay between the germline ends. CDR1 is SGHDT, CDR2 YYEEEE, per germline. The CDR3 loop reads CASSSPGTSLEYF. Here the CDR3 DNA reads TGTGCCAGCAGCTCCCCCGGGACAAGTCTTGAGTACTTC.

The genes are TRBV9 and TRBJ2-5; TRBD2 matches 13 bases. The germline gives CDR1 SGDLS, CDR2 YYNGEE. V gave up 4 bases and J gave up 3 bases; unmatched junction bases: 3. The CDR3 runs 15 residues. The CDR3 bases are TGTGCCAGCAGCCCTGGGACTAGCGGGGAAGAGACCCAGTACTTC. Translated: CASSPGTSGEETQYF.

V gene TRBV27 combines with J gene TRBJ2-5, with 10 bases aligning to TRBD1. V lost 4 bases and J lost 4; bases outside the gene matches: 3. Germline V CDR1 and CDR2: MNHEY, SMNVEV (reference sequence). The CDR3 has 14 amino acids. CDR3 sequence reads: CASSWTGGGETQYF. CDR3 DNA sequence: TGTGCCAGCAGTTGGACAGGGGGAGGAGAGACCCAGTACTTC.

The rearrangement links TRBV29-1 to TRBJ1-2; tentative D call: TRBD1 (5 bases). Trimming shortened V by 3 bases and J by 6 bases, and 14 bases separated the two germline ends. This CDR3 has 13 amino acids. CDR1 is SQVTM and CDR2 is ANQGSEA in the germline V gene. For the CDR3, the DNA is TGCAGCGTTGATGGCAGGGAGGGCGATGGCTACACCTTC. Amino acid sequence: CSVDGREGDGYTF.